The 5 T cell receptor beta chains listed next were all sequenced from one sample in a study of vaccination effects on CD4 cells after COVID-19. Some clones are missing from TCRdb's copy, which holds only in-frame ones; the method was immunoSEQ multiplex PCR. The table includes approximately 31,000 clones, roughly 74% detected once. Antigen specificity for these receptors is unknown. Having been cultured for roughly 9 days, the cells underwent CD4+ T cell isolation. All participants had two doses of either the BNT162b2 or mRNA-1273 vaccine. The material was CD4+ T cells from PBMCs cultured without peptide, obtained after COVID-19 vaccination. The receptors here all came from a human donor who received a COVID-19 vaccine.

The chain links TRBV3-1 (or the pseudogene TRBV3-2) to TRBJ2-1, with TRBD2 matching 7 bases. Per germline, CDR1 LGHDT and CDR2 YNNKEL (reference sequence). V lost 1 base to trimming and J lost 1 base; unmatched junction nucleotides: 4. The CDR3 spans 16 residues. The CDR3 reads CASSQGGSWSYNEQFF. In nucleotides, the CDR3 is TGTGCCAGCAGCCAAGGCGGGAGTTGGTCCTACAATGAGCAGTTCTTC.

CDR3 protein: CASSRPGPRGGYTF. CDR3 DNA: TGCGCCAGCAGCCGTCCCGGACCTCGGGGTGGCTACACCTTC. This sequence joins TRBV4-1 and TRBJ1-2; D ambiguous. The CDR3 is 14 residues long. The V end lost 4 bases, the J end lost 7 bases, and 16 bases lay between the germline ends. CDR1 is MGHRA, CDR2 YSYEKL, per germline.

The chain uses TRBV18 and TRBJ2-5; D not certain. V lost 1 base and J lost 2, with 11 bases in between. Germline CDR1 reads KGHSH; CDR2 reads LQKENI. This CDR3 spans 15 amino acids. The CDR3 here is CASSPLHASQETQYF. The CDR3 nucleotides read TGTGCCAGCTCACCACTTCACGCCAGTCAAGAGACCCAGTACTTC.

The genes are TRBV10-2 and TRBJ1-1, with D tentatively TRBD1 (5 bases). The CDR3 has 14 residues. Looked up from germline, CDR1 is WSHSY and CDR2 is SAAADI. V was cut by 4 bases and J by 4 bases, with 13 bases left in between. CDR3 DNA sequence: TGCGCCAGCAGTGCCCCAGGGTGGAGCACTGAAGCTTTCTTT. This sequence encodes CASSAPGWSTEAFF.

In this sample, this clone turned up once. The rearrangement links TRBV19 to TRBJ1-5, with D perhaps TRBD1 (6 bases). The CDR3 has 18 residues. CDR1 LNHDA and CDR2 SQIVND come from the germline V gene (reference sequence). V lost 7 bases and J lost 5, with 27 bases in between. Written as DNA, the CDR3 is TGTGCCAGTACGGACCGGGGACTCTCGACAGGCTCTTATCAGCCCCAGCATTTT. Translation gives CASTDRGLSTGSYQPQHF.